This T cell receptor (beta chain) was observed in a study of blood T cell repertoires in COVID-19. Study-wide context: T cells, B-cell-depleted T cells, or PBMCs supplied cDNA or gDNA.

Trimming left V 5 bases short and J 9 bases short, with 20 bases between. The CDR3 runs 16 residues. Per the germline V gene, CDR1 is SNHLY and CDR2 is FYNNEI. Authors' data handling: Scientists estimated how many nucleated cells there were by amplifying reference gene primers. Generated by immunoSEQ multiplex PCR, the TCRdb table keeps only in-frame clones and is missing some. V and J calls and clone size are copied from that table; D and trimming were computed from the DNA. The table records about 210,000 clones, 82% of them present only once. Patients at the Seattle site were enrolled during active infection and followed longitudinally.

This receptor was identified in a woman aged 60-70 years with COVID-19, enrolled during active disease. What was sequenced was peripheral blood. This chain joins TRBV2 and TRBJ1-6; no clear D gene. Written as DNA, the CDR3 is TGTGCCAGCAGTATAAGAGAGCCTACTGTTAGTTCACCCCTCCACTTT. Protein product: CASSIREPTVSSPLHF.